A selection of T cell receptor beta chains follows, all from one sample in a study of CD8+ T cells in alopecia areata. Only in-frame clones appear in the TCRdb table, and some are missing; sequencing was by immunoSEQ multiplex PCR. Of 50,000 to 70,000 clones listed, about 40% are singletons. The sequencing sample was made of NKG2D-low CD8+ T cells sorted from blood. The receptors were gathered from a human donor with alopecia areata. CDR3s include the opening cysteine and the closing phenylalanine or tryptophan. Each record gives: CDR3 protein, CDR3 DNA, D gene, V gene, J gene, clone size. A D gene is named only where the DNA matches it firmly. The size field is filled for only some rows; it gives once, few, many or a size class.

cdr3_aa: CASSPSWRAYEQYF
cdr3_nt: TGTGCCAGCAGTCCCTCGTGGCGGGCCTACGAGCAGTACTTC
d_call: .
v_call: TRBV28
j_call: TRBJ2-7
clone_size: .

cdr3_aa: CASSSDTEAFF
cdr3_nt: TGTGCCAGCAGCTCAGACACTGAAGCTTTCTTT
d_call: .
v_call: TRBV7-9
j_call: TRBJ1-1
clone_size: .

cdr3_aa: CSVGLAGGNEQFF
cdr3_nt: TGCAGCGTCGGACTAGCGGGAGGAAATGAGCAGTTCTTC
d_call: TRBD2
v_call: TRBV29-1
j_call: TRBJ2-1
clone_size: .

cdr3_aa: CASRFLANSYNEQFF
cdr3_nt: TGTGCCAGCAGATTTCTAGCGAACTCCTACAATGAGCAGTTCTTC
d_call: .
v_call: TRBV6-5
j_call: TRBJ2-1
clone_size: once

cdr3_aa: CASSQDEGGPTEAFF
cdr3_nt: TGCGCCAGCAGCCAAGATGAGGGGGGGCCCACTGAAGCTTTCTTT
d_call: .
v_call: TRBV4-3
j_call: TRBJ1-1
clone_size: .

cdr3_aa: CASSFGTPAEQYF
cdr3_nt: TGTGCCAGCAGCTTCGGGACACCAGCCGAGCAGTACTTC
d_call: .
v_call: TRBV5-6
j_call: TRBJ2-7
clone_size: .

cdr3_aa: CSVPGQRLRDEQFF
cdr3_nt: TGCAGCGTTCCGGGACAGCGTCTCAGGGATGAGCAGTTCTTC
d_call: TRBD1
v_call: TRBV29-1
j_call: TRBJ2-1
clone_size: .

cdr3_aa: CSVELRGEQETQYF
cdr3_nt: TGCAGCGTTGAACTACGAGGGGAGCAAGAGACCCAGTACTTC
d_call: .
v_call: TRBV29-1
j_call: TRBJ2-5
clone_size: few

cdr3_aa: CASSQAGLSSYEQYF
cdr3_nt: TGCGCCAGCAGCCAAGCAGGGCTCAGCTCCTACGAGCAGTACTTC
d_call: .
v_call: TRBV4-1
j_call: TRBJ2-7
clone_size: few

cdr3_aa: CASSSRQGSIDIQYF
cdr3_nt: TGTGCCAGCAGCTCCAGACAGGGGAGTATAGACATTCAGTACTTC
d_call: TRBD1
v_call: TRBV4-2
j_call: TRBJ2-4
clone_size: few

cdr3_aa: CASSFGYEQYF
cdr3_nt: TGTGCCAGCAGCTTCGGTTACGAGCAGTACTTC
d_call: .
v_call: TRBV5-6
j_call: TRBJ2-7
clone_size: .

cdr3_aa: CSARAWNEQFF
cdr3_nt: TGCAGTGCTAGAGCTTGGAATGAGCAGTTCTTC
d_call: .
v_call: TRBV20-1
j_call: TRBJ2-1
clone_size: .

cdr3_aa: CAWSSRGFNNEQFF
cdr3_nt: TGTGCCTGGAGTTCCCGCGGGTTTAACAATGAGCAGTTCTTC
d_call: .
v_call: TRBV30
j_call: TRBJ2-1
clone_size: once

cdr3_aa: CSALPPGTNTGELFF
cdr3_nt: TGCAGCGCCCTCCCTCCGGGCACGAACACCGGGGAGCTGTTTTTT
d_call: .
v_call: TRBV29-1
j_call: TRBJ2-2
clone_size: few

cdr3_aa: CSVEEGTSTYEQYF
cdr3_nt: TGCAGCGTTGAAGAAGGGACTAGCACGTACGAGCAGTACTTC
d_call: TRBD2
v_call: TRBV29-1
j_call: TRBJ2-7
clone_size: few

cdr3_aa: CSAIPTGGYIQYF
cdr3_nt: TGCAGCGCGATCCCGACAGGGGGATACATTCAGTACTTC
d_call: TRBD1
v_call: TRBV29-1
j_call: TRBJ2-4
clone_size: .

cdr3_aa: CAWSGGELGFF
cdr3_nt: TGTGCCTGGAGTGGTGGGGAACTGGGGTTCTTC
d_call: .
v_call: TRBV30
j_call: TRBJ2-1
clone_size: .

cdr3_aa: CASSGDLSLYEQYF
cdr3_nt: TGTGCCAGCTCGGGGGACCTGTCTCTATACGAGCAGTACTTC
d_call: .
v_call: TRBV6-5
j_call: TRBJ2-7
clone_size: few

cdr3_aa: CSVANEKLVTGELFF
cdr3_nt: TGCAGCGTTGCCAATGAGAAGTTAGTAACCGGGGAGCTGTTTTTT
d_call: .
v_call: TRBV29-1
j_call: TRBJ2-2
clone_size: .

cdr3_aa: CASRTTSGSIYEQYF
cdr3_nt: TGTGCCAGCAGAACAACTAGCGGGAGCATCTACGAGCAGTACTTC
d_call: TRBD2
v_call: TRBV7-9
j_call: TRBJ2-7
clone_size: few

cdr3_aa: CATSRVPSDTQYF
cdr3_nt: TGTGCCACCAGCAGAGTCCCATCTGATACGCAGTATTTT
d_call: .
v_call: TRBV15
j_call: TRBJ2-3
clone_size: .

cdr3_aa: CASSQLGGPSYEQYF
cdr3_nt: TGCGCCAGCAGCCAACTAGGAGGGCCCTCCTACGAGCAGTACTTC
d_call: .
v_call: TRBV4-1
j_call: TRBJ2-7
clone_size: .

cdr3_aa: CASTIFGGVQETQYF
cdr3_nt: TGTGCCAGCACCATATTCGGGGGGGTACAAGAGACCCAGTACTTC
d_call: TRBD2
v_call: TRBV7-8
j_call: TRBJ2-5
clone_size: few

cdr3_aa: CASSQEDRPDSPLHF
cdr3_nt: TGCGCCAGCAGCCAGGAAGACAGGCCAGATTCACCCCTCCACTTT
d_call: .
v_call: TRBV4-1
j_call: TRBJ1-6
clone_size: .

cdr3_aa: CASSWSALWTGDHEQYF
cdr3_nt: TGCGCCAGCAGCTGGTCGGCACTCTGGACAGGGGACCACGAGCAGTACTTC
d_call: TRBD1
v_call: TRBV5-1
j_call: TRBJ2-7
clone_size: .

cdr3_aa: CASSSTGANEKLFF
cdr3_nt: TGTGCCAGCAGCTCAACAGGGGCTAATGAAAAACTGTTTTTT
d_call: TRBD1
v_call: TRBV6-5
j_call: TRBJ1-4
clone_size: .

cdr3_aa: CASRDRDHGYTF
cdr3_nt: TGTGCCAGCCGGGACAGGGACCATGGCTACACCTTC
d_call: TRBD1
v_call: TRBV9
j_call: TRBJ1-2
clone_size: few

cdr3_aa: CASSAVRGGLVF
cdr3_nt: TGTGCCAGCAGTGCGGTGAGAGGAGGTCTGGTCTTC
d_call: .
v_call: TRBV25-1
j_call: TRBJ2-1
clone_size: .

cdr3_aa: CASIRGSNTEAFF
cdr3_nt: TGTGCCAGCATCAGGGGCTCGAACACTGAAGCTTTCTTT
d_call: .
v_call: TRBV2
j_call: TRBJ1-1
clone_size: .

cdr3_aa: CASSPDRSKNIQYF
cdr3_nt: TGTGCCAGCAGCCCGGACAGGTCCAAAAACATTCAGTACTTC
d_call: TRBD1
v_call: TRBV7-2
j_call: TRBJ2-4
clone_size: .

cdr3_aa: CASSPSGPDTQYF
cdr3_nt: TGTGCCAGCAGCCCCTCAGGGCCAGATACGCAGTATTTT
d_call: .
v_call: TRBV28
j_call: TRBJ2-3
clone_size: .

cdr3_aa: CASSNQGRGETQYF
cdr3_nt: TGTGCCAGCAGTAACCAGGGGCGAGGAGAGACCCAGTACTTC
d_call: .
v_call: TRBV6-6
j_call: TRBJ2-5
clone_size: few

cdr3_aa: CASSVESGYEQYF
cdr3_nt: TGTGCCAGCAGTGTAGAATCAGGATACGAGCAGTACTTC
d_call: .
v_call: TRBV2
j_call: TRBJ2-7
clone_size: .

cdr3_aa: CASSRARVYEQYF
cdr3_nt: TGTGCCAGCAGCCGCGCCCGGGTCTACGAGCAGTACTTC
d_call: .
v_call: TRBV13
j_call: TRBJ2-7
clone_size: .

cdr3_aa: CASSLTGLSTDTQYF
cdr3_nt: TGTGCCAGCAGCTTAACCGGACTCAGCACAGATACGCAGTATTTT
d_call: .
v_call: TRBV7-9
j_call: TRBJ2-3
clone_size: .

cdr3_aa: CASSIGQGTDEQYF
cdr3_nt: TGTGCCAGCAGCATCGGACAGGGTACAGACGAGCAGTACTTC
d_call: TRBD1
v_call: TRBV7-6
j_call: TRBJ2-7
clone_size: .

cdr3_aa: CASSFGRGNQPQHF
cdr3_nt: TGTGCCAGCAGCTTTGGCAGGGGCAATCAGCCCCAGCATTTT
d_call: .
v_call: TRBV7-9
j_call: TRBJ1-5
clone_size: .

cdr3_aa: CASSLSPLQSRNTEAFF
cdr3_nt: TGCGCCAGCAGCTTGTCACCGCTACAGAGTCGGAACACTGAAGCTTTCTTT
d_call: .
v_call: TRBV5-1
j_call: TRBJ1-1
clone_size: .

cdr3_aa: CASSQRIEGGETQYF
cdr3_nt: TGCGCCAGCAGCCAAAGGATCGAGGGGGGAGAGACCCAGTACTTC
d_call: .
v_call: TRBV4-1
j_call: TRBJ2-5
clone_size: .

cdr3_aa: CSVEDLHTEAFF
cdr3_nt: TGCAGCGTTGAAGATCTCCACACTGAAGCTTTCTTT
d_call: .
v_call: TRBV29-1
j_call: TRBJ1-1
clone_size: few

cdr3_aa: CSVEGDLYEQYF
cdr3_nt: TGCAGCGTTGAGGGTGACCTATACGAGCAGTACTTC
d_call: .
v_call: TRBV29-1
j_call: TRBJ2-7
clone_size: .

cdr3_aa: CASTEGIRGGTEAFF
cdr3_nt: TGTGCCAGCACCGAAGGTATCCGGGGAGGCACTGAAGCTTTCTTT
d_call: .
v_call: TRBV7-9
j_call: TRBJ1-1
clone_size: many

cdr3_aa: CASGRAGTRFNTGELFF
cdr3_nt: TGTGCTAGTGGCCGAGCCGGGACTAGATTTAACACCGGGGAGCTGTTTTTT
d_call: TRBD2
v_call: TRBV12-5
j_call: TRBJ2-2
clone_size: .

cdr3_aa: CASSFKDRGSQETQYF
cdr3_nt: TGTGCCAGCAGTTTCAAGGACAGGGGATCCCAAGAGACCCAGTACTTC
d_call: TRBD1
v_call: TRBV28
j_call: TRBJ2-5
clone_size: .

cdr3_aa: CASSSIGLTGELFF
cdr3_nt: TGTGCCAGCAGCTCGATCGGCCTCACCGGGGAGCTGTTTTTT
d_call: .
v_call: TRBV5-6
j_call: TRBJ2-2
clone_size: .

cdr3_aa: CASNNGGPPDTQYF
cdr3_nt: TGTGCCAGTAATAACGGGGGGCCCCCCGATACGCAGTATTTT
d_call: .
v_call: TRBV19
j_call: TRBJ2-3
clone_size: .

cdr3_aa: CASSQDRVQQTEQFF
cdr3_nt: TGCGCCAGCAGCCAAGATCGGGTCCAACAGACTGAGCAGTTCTTC
d_call: .
v_call: TRBV4-3
j_call: TRBJ2-1
clone_size: .

cdr3_aa: CSVGRNTEAFF
cdr3_nt: TGCAGCGTTGGAAGGAACACTGAAGCTTTCTTT
d_call: .
v_call: TRBV29-1
j_call: TRBJ1-1
clone_size: .

cdr3_aa: CASSPFSSGDYNEQFF
cdr3_nt: TGTGCCAGCAGCCCGTTCTCTAGCGGGGATTACAATGAGCAGTTCTTC
d_call: TRBD2
v_call: TRBV7-8
j_call: TRBJ2-1
clone_size: .

cdr3_aa: CASSLLAGGGETQYF
cdr3_nt: TGCGCCAGCAGCTTACTAGCGGGGGGCGGAGAGACCCAGTACTTC
d_call: TRBD2
v_call: TRBV5-1
j_call: TRBJ2-5
clone_size: .

cdr3_aa: CSVEDAGGRTYNEQFF
cdr3_nt: TGCAGCGTTGAAGATGCCGGGGGGAGGACCTACAATGAGCAGTTCTTC
d_call: TRBD2
v_call: TRBV29-1
j_call: TRBJ2-1
clone_size: .

cdr3_aa: CASSPGGAGYEQYF
cdr3_nt: TGTGCCAGCAGCCCTGGGGGGGCCGGCTACGAGCAGTACTTC
d_call: .
v_call: TRBV9
j_call: TRBJ2-7
clone_size: .

cdr3_aa: CASSFGLAAQFF
cdr3_nt: TGTGCCAGCAGTTTCGGACTAGCGGCTCAGTTCTTC
d_call: TRBD2
v_call: TRBV27
j_call: TRBJ2-1
clone_size: .

cdr3_aa: CATSATSYNEQFF
cdr3_nt: TGTGCCACCAGCGCTACTAGCTACAATGAGCAGTTCTTC
d_call: .
v_call: TRBV15
j_call: TRBJ2-1
clone_size: .

cdr3_aa: CASSGTGAGGAFF
cdr3_nt: TGCGCCAGCAGCGGGACAGGGGCGGGCGGAGCTTTCTTT
d_call: TRBD1
v_call: TRBV5-1
j_call: TRBJ1-1
clone_size: .

cdr3_aa: CSGLTIFQETQYF
cdr3_nt: TGCAGCGGCCTGACGATTTTCCAAGAGACCCAGTACTTC
d_call: .
v_call: TRBV29-1
j_call: TRBJ2-5
clone_size: few

cdr3_aa: CSVSRVSVGTEAFF
cdr3_nt: TGCAGCGTCTCGAGGGTGTCTGTCGGCACTGAAGCTTTCTTT
d_call: .
v_call: TRBV29-1
j_call: TRBJ1-1
clone_size: few

cdr3_aa: CAWSVGGTSSYNEQFF
cdr3_nt: TGTGCCTGGAGTGTAGGAGGGACGAGCTCCTACAATGAGCAGTTCTTC
d_call: .
v_call: TRBV30
j_call: TRBJ2-1
clone_size: .

cdr3_aa: CATGGISYNEQFF
cdr3_nt: TGTGCGACAGGGGGCATCTCCTACAATGAGCAGTTCTTC
d_call: TRBD1
v_call: TRBV19
j_call: TRBJ2-1
clone_size: few

cdr3_aa: CASSWRGPTDTQYF
cdr3_nt: TGCGCCAGCAGCTGGAGGGGACCCACAGATACGCAGTATTTT
d_call: .
v_call: TRBV5-1
j_call: TRBJ2-3
clone_size: once